This entry concerns a single TCR beta chain. What it recognizes is unknown. A CD45RA+ naive subset and a CD45RA-negative memory subset were split from CD4+ cells. The CDR3 spans 18 residues. Germline V CDR1 and CDR2: SGHTA, FQGNSA. The ends lost 1 base at V and 5 bases at J; junction bases unmatched: 11. Some clones are missing from TCRdb's copy, which holds only in-frame ones; the method was immunoSEQ multiplex PCR. The table shows 2,100,000 or so clones, with more than 90% occurring only once. The data stem from a study of shared clonotypes between healthy human individuals. Study-level findings and limits: Among the subsets, naive ones generally showed larger estimated richness than memory ones. Among donors, the sharing of clonotypes was expected to be influenced by sequencing depth.

The sequenced material came from naive CD4+ T cells sorted from blood. Subset denoted: CD45RA+ positively selected. The chain employs TRBV7-2 and TRBJ2-1; 10 bases fit TRBD2. This TCR was recovered from a man younger than 35 in good health. The CDR3 DNA sequence: TGTGCCAGCAGCTTAGTCGCTAGCGGGAGTCCCTTTAACAATGAGCAGTTCTTC. This codes for CASSLVASGSPFNNEQFF.